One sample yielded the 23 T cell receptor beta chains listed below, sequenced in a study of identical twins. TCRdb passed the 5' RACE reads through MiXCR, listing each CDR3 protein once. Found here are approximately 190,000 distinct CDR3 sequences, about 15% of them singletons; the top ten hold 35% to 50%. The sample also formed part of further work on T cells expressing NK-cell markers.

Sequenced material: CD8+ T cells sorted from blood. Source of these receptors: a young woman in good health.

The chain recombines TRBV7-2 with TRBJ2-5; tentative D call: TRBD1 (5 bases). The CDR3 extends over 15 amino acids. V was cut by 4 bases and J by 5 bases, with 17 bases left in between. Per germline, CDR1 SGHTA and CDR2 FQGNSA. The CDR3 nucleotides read TGTGCCAGCAGCTCCATGACAGACCTGGAGGAGACCCAGTACTTC. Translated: CASSSMTDLEETQYF. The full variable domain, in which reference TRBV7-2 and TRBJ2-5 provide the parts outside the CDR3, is GAGVSQSPSNKVTEKGKDVELRCDPISGHTALYWYRQSLGQGLEFLIYFQGNSAPDKSGLPSDRFSAERTGGSVSTLTIQRTQQEDSAVYLCASSSMTDLEETQYFGPGTRLLVL.

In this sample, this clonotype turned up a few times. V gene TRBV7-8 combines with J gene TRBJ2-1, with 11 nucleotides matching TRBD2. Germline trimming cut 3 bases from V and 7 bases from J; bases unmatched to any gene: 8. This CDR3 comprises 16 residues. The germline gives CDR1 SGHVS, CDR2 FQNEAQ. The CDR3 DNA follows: TGTGCCAGCAGCTTGGGCCCGGGACTAGCGGATAATGAGCAGTTCTTC. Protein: CASSLGPGLADNEQFF.

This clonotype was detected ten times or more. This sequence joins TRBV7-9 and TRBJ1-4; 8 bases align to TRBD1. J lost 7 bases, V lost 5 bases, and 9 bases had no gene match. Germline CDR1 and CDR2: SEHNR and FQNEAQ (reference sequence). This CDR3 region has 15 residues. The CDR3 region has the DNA TGTGCCAGCAGCGTCAACCGGGACAGGCGTGAAAAACTGTTTTTT. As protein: CASSVNRDRREKLFF.

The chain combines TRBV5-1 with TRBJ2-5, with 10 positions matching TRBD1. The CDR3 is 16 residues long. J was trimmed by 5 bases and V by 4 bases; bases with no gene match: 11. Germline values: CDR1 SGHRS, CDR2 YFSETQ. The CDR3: CASSGFGTGDRETQYF. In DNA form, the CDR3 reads TGCGCCAGCAGCGGCTTCGGGACAGGGGATCGCGAGACCCAGTACTTC.

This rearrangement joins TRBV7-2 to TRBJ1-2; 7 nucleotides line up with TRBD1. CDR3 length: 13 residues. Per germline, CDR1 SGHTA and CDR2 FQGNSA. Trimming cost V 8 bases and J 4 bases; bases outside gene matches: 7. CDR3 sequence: CASDPRTGYGYTF. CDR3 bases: TGTGCCAGCGACCCTCGGACAGGCTATGGCTACACCTTC. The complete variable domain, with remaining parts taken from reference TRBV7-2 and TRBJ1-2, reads GAGVSQSPSNKVTEKGKDVELRCDPISGHTALYWYRQSLGQGLEFLIYFQGNSAPDKSGLPSDRFSAERTGGSVSTLTIQRTQQEDSAVYLCASDPRTGYGYTFGSGTRLTVV.

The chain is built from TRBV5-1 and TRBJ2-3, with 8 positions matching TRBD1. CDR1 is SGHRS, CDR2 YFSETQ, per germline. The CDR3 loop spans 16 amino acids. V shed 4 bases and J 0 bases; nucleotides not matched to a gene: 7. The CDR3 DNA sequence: TGCGCCAGCAGCCTCCCCCGGGACAGGAGCACAGATACGCAGTATTTT. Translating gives CASSLPRDRSTDTQYF.

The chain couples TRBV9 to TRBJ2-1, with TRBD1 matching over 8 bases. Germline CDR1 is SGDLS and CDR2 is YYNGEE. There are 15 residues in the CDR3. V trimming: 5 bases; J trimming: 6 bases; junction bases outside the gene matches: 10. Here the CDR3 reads CASSGTRGRGNEQFF. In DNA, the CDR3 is TGTGCCAGCAGTGGAACCAGGGGGCGCGGCAATGAGCAGTTCTTC.

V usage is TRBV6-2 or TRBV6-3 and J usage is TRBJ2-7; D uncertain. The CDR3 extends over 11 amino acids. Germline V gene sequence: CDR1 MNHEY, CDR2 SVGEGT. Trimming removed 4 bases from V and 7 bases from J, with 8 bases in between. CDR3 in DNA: TGTGCCAGCAGTTGGAGTCGGGAGCAGTACTTC. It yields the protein CASSWSREQYF.

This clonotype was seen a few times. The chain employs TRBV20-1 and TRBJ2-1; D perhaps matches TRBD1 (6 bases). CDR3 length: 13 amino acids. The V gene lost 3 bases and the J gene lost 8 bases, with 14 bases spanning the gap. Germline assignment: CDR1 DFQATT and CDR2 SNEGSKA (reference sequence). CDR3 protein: CSARELQGYEQFF. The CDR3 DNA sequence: TGCAGTGCTAGGGAATTACAGGGTTATGAGCAGTTCTTC.

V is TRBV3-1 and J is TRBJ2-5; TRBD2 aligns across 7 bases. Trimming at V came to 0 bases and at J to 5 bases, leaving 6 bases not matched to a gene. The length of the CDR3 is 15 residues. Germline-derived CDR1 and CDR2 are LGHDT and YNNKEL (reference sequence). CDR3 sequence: CASSQDPGGGETQYF. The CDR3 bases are TGTGCCAGCAGCCAAGATCCGGGGGGAGGGGAGACCCAGTACTTC.

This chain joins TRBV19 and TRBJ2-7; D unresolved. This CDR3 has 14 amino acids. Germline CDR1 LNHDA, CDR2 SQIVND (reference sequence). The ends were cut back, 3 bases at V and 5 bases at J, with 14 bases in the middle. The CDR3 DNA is TGTGCCAGTAGTATTTCGGCCAGCGATAACGAGCAGTACTTC. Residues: CASSISASDNEQYF. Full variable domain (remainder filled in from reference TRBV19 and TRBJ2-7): DGGITQSPKYLFRKEGQNVTLSCEQNLNHDAMYWYRQDPGQGLRLIYYSQIVNDFQKGDIAEGYSVSREKKESFPLTVTSAQKNPTAFYLCASSISASDNEQYFGPGTRLTVT.

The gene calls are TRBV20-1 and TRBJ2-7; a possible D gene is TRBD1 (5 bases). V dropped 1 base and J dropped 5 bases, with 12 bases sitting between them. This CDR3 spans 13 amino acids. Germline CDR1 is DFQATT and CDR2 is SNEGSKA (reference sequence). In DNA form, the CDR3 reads TGCAGTGCTAGAGGCCAGGGCGCCCACGAGCAGTACTTC. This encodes CSARGQGAHEQYF.

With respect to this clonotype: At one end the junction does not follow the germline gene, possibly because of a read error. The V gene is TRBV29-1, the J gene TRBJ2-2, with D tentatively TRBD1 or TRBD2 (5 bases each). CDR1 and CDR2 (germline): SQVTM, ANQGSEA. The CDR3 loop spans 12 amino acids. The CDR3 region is CSVVAGTGDLFF. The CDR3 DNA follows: TGCAGCGTTGTCGCAGGGACCGGGGATCTGTTTTTT.

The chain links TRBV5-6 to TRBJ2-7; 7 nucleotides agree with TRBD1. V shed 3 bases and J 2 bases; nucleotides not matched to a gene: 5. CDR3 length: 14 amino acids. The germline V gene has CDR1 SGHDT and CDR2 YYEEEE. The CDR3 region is CASSWGQTAYEQYF. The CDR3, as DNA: TGTGCCAGCAGCTGGGGACAGACCGCCTACGAGCAGTACTTC.

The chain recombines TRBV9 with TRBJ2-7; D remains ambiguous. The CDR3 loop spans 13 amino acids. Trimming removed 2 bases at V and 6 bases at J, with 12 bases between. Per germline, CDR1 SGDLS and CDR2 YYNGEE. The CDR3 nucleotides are TGTGCCAGCAGCGTGGTGTCGGCGAGCGAGCAGTACTTC. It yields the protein CASSVVSASEQYF.

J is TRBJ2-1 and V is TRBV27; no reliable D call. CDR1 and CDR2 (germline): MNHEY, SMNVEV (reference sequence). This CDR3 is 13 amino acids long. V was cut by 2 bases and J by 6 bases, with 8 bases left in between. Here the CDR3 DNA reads TGTGCCAGCAGTTTAAATTGGGCCAATGAGCAGTTCTTC. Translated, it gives CASSLNWANEQFF.

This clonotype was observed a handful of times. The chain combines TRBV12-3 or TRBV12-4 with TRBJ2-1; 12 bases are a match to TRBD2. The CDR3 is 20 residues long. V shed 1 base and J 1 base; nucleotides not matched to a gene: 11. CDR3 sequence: CASSLGLAGGPVISYNEQFF. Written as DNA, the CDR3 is TGTGCCAGCAGTTTAGGGCTAGCGGGAGGGCCAGTCATTTCCTACAATGAGCAGTTCTTC.

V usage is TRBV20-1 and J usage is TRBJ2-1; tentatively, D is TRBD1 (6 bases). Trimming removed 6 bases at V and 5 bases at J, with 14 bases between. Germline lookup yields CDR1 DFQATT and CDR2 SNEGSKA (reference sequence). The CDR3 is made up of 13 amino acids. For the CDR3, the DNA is TGCAGTGCCCCGACAGGAGAACACAATGAGCAGTTCTTC. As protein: CSAPTGEHNEQFF.

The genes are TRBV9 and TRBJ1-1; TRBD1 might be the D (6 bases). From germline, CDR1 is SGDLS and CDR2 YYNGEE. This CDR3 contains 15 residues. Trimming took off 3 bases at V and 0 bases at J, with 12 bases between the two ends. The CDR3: CASSDETGLNTEAFF. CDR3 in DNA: TGTGCCAGCAGCGATGAGACAGGATTGAACACTGAAGCTTTCTTT.

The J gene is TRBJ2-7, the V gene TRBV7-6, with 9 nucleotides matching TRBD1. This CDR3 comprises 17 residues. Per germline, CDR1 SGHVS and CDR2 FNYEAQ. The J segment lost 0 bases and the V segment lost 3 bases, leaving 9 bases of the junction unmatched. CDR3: CASSFLPGQGFSYEQYF. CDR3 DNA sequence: TGTGCCAGCAGCTTTCTCCCGGGACAGGGTTTCTCCTACGAGCAGTACTTC.

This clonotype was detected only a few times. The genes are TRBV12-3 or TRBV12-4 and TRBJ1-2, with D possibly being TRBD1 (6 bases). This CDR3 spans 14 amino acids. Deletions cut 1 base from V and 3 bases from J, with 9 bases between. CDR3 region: CASSLEQGHYGYTF. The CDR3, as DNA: TGTGCCAGCAGTTTAGAACAGGGCCACTATGGCTACACCTTC.

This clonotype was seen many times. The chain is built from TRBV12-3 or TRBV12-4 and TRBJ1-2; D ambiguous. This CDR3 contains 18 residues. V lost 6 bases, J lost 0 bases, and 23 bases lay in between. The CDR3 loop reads CASSQRMMRAGANYGYTF. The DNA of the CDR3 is TGTGCCAGCAGCCAAAGAATGATGAGGGCGGGAGCTAACTATGGCTACACCTTC.

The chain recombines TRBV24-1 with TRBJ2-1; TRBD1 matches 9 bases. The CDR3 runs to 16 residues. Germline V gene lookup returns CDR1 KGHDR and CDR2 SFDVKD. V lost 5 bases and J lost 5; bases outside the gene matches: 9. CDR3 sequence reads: CATSGPGQGFDNEQFF. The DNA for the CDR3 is TGTGCCACCAGTGGCCCGGGACAGGGTTTCGACAATGAGCAGTTCTTC.